This is a list of T cell receptor beta chains from one sample in a study of lymphopenia after photon versus proton radiotherapy. Clones were sequenced by immunoSEQ multiplex PCR, and TCRdb holds only the in-frame ones, with some missing. The sample records more than 60,000 clones, 75% to 90% being singletons. The material sequenced was peripheral blood, taken from a patient treated with photon-based radiotherapy. The receptor source for this set is a man aged 35 to 55 with gastric cancer. Each CDR3 is given with its conserved first and last residue. A D gene is named only where the DNA matches it firmly. Where a row states a size, it is once, few, many or the class of an expanded clone; other rows omit it.

V	size	J	D	CDR3	DNA
TRBV2	NA	TRBJ2-7	TRBD1	CASSQTGLYEQYF	TGTGCCAGCAGTCAGACAGGGCTATACGAGCAGTACTTC
TRBV19	NA	TRBJ2-5	NA	CASSIDSRTETQYF	TGTGCCAGTAGTATAGATTCCAGGACAGAGACCCAGTACTTC
TRBV19	NA	TRBJ2-1	TRBD1	CASSMGQYNEQFF	TGTGCCAGTAGTATGGGACAGTACAATGAGCAGTTCTTC
TRBV5-1	NA	TRBJ2-1	NA	CASSLWGDEQFF	TGCGCCAGCAGCTTGTGGGGCGATGAGCAGTTCTTC
TRBV7-9	NA	TRBJ2-7	TRBD1	CASSAGQGRSEQYF	TGTGCCAGCAGCGCGGGACAGGGGAGGAGCGAGCAGTACTTC
TRBV5-4	NA	TRBJ2-7	NA	CASSLDPRGYEQYF	TGTGCCAGCAGCTTGGACCCTCGGGGATACGAGCAGTACTTC
TRBV6-6	NA	TRBJ1-4	NA	CASSTVGEKLFF	TGTGCCAGCAGTACCGTGGGGGAAAAACTGTTTTTT
TRBV7-2	NA	TRBJ2-1	TRBD2	CASSLLGGAAYNEQFF	TGTGCCAGCAGCTTACTCGGGGGGGCGGCCTACAATGAGCAGTTCTTC
TRBV7-9	NA	TRBJ2-1	TRBD2	CASRTLAGGSYEQFF	TGTGCCAGCAGAACCCTAGCGGGGGGCTCCTATGAGCAGTTCTTC
TRBV5-6	NA	TRBJ2-1	NA	CASSLGARRETIF	TGTGCCAGCAGCTTGGGGGCTCGGCGGGAAACGATCTTC
TRBV18	NA	TRBJ2-7	NA	CASSPGSWVYEQYF	TGTGCCAGCTCACCGGGGTCTTGGGTCTACGAGCAGTACTTC
TRBV7-2	few	TRBJ1-5	NA	CASSSDGGQPQHF	TGTGCCAGCAGCTCCGACGGAGGACAGCCCCAGCATTTT
TRBV27	NA	TRBJ2-1	TRBD2	CASSMSGGETYNEQFF	TGTGCCAGCAGTATGAGCGGGGGGGAGACCTACAATGAGCAGTTCTTC
TRBV7-6	NA	TRBJ2-1	NA	CASSPTPGGPYNEQFF	TGTGCCAGCAGCCCTACCCCCGGGGGCCCCTACAATGAGCAGTTCTTC
TRBV7-3	few	TRBJ1-6	NA	CASSLTGSQGVNPPLHF	TGTGCCAGCAGCTTAACCGGGTCCCAGGGCGTTAATCCACCCCTCCACTTT
TRBV29-1	NA	TRBJ2-3	NA	CSVRRGQSTDTQYF	TGCAGCGTACGGCGGGGCCAGAGCACAGATACGCAGTATTTT
TRBV4-1	NA	TRBJ2-7	NA	CASSQETAIRQYF	TGCGCCAGCAGCCAAGAGACAGCTATAAGGCAGTACTTC
TRBV5-3	once	TRBJ1-1	TRBD1	CARSMGQLTEAFF	TGTGCCAGAAGCATGGGACAGCTCACTGAAGCTTTCTTT
TRBV19	few	TRBJ2-1	NA	CASRGAGRLNEQFF	TGTGCCAGTAGGGGGGCAGGGAGATTGAATGAGCAGTTCTTC
TRBV28	NA	TRBJ1-2	NA	CASSPPGQLNYGYTF	TGTGCCAGCAGTCCCCCCGGACAGCTCAACTATGGCTACACCTTC
TRBV4-1	once	TRBJ1-2	NA	CASSQVRGDGYGYTF	TGCGCCAGCAGCCAAGTAAGGGGGGATGGCTATGGCTACACCTTC
TRBV5-1	NA	TRBJ2-7	NA	CASSSRDEQYF	TGCGCCAGCAGCTCCAGGGACGAGCAGTACTTC
TRBV7-9	NA	TRBJ1-4	NA	CASSSDGGGEEKLFF	TGTGCCAGCAGCTCAGATGGAGGTGGAGAAGAAAAACTGTTTTTT
TRBV6-1	NA	TRBJ2-3	TRBD2	CASSTLGLAGDTQYF	TGTGCCAGCAGTACCCTAGGACTAGCGGGAGATACGCAGTATTTT
TRBV11-3	NA	TRBJ1-1	NA	CASSFPGHVGDSEAFF	TGTGCCAGCAGCTTCCCGGGACACGTTGGTGACAGTGAAGCTTTCTTT
TRBV4-1	NA	TRBJ2-5	NA	CASSQVFGAGETQYF	TGCGCCAGCAGCCAAGTGTTTGGAGCTGGAGAGACCCAGTACTTC
TRBV11-2	NA	TRBJ1-1	TRBD1	CASISDRVNTEAFF	TGTGCCAGCATCTCCGACAGGGTGAACACTGAAGCTTTCTTT
TRBV30	few	TRBJ2-1	NA	CAWSVRSDEQFF	TGTGCCTGGAGTGTAAGGTCGGATGAGCAGTTCTTC
TRBV25-1	NA	TRBJ2-5	NA	CASSETGRGETQYF	TGTGCCAGCAGTGAAACCGGGCGGGGAGAGACCCAGTACTTC
TRBV7-8	once	TRBJ2-3	NA	CASSIYLKDTQYF	TGTGCCAGCAGCATATACCTTAAAGATACGCAGTATTTT
TRBV12-5	NA	TRBJ1-4	NA	CASVLGQGPTNEKLFF	TGTGCTAGTGTCCTAGGGCAGGGCCCAACTAATGAAAAACTGTTTTTT
TRBV7-5	NA	TRBJ1-1	NA	CVRSLEVANTEAFF	TGTGTCAGAAGCTTAGAGGTCGCGAACACTGAAGCTTTCTTT
TRBV5-4	few	TRBJ1-3	NA	CASSSQVTGNTIYF	TGTGCCAGCAGCTCACAGGTCACCGGAAACACCATATATTTT
TRBV7-9	NA	TRBJ2-7	NA	CASSWTHEQYF	TGTGCCAGCAGTTGGACCCACGAGCAGTACTTC
TRBV29-1	NA	TRBJ2-7	TRBD1	CSARGGQGFGRAYEQYF	TGCAGCGCCCGAGGCGGACAGGGCTTTGGTCGAGCTTACGAGCAGTACTTC
TRBV6-6	NA	TRBJ2-2	NA	CASSTAGQGSTGELFF	TGTGCCAGCAGCACCGCGGGGCAGGGAAGCACCGGGGAGCTGTTTTTT
TRBV5-4	once	TRBJ1-4	TRBD1	CASSPGQGGGEKLFF	TGTGCCAGCAGCCCTGGACAGGGTGGTGGTGAAAAACTGTTTTTT
TRBV19	NA	TRBJ1-6	TRBD1	CASRGTGQNSPLHF	TGTGCCAGCAGGGGGACCGGGCAAAATTCACCCCTCCACTTT
TRBV6-5	NA	TRBJ2-5	NA	CASSRPGLLETQYF	TGTGCCAGCAGTCGACCGGGACTGTTGGAGACCCAGTACTTC
TRBV7-6	NA	TRBJ1-2	NA	CASSPQQGGYGYTF	TGTGCCAGCAGCCCGCAACAGGGAGGGTATGGCTACACCTTC
TRBV7-9	NA	TRBJ1-3	NA	CASSPSGGGFREGNTIYF	TGTGCCAGCAGCCCCTCGGGGGGTGGCTTTCGCGAAGGAAACACCATATATTTT
TRBV7-2	NA	TRBJ2-3	NA	CASSLMSGSDTQYF	TGTGCCAGCAGCTTAATGAGCGGTTCAGATACGCAGTATTTT
TRBV6-5	NA	TRBJ1-1	NA	CASRIAKHTEAFF	TGTGCCAGCAGGATTGCTAAACACACTGAAGCTTTCTTT
TRBV9	NA	TRBJ2-5	NA	CATAGGHLQETQYF	TGTGCCACAGCAGGTGGACACCTTCAAGAGACCCAGTACTTC
TRBV7-6	NA	TRBJ2-5	TRBD1	CASSLLSGQGVETQYF	TGTGCCAGCAGCTTATTGTCGGGACAGGGGGTTGAGACCCAGTACTTC
TRBV7-8	NA	TRBJ2-2	NA	CASSKGGVSGELFF	TGTGCCAGCAGCAAAGGAGGGGTATCCGGGGAGCTGTTTTTT
TRBV4-3	NA	TRBJ2-3	TRBD2	CASSQEAGGAGDTQYF	TGCGCCAGCAGCCAAGAGGCGGGGGGGGCCGGAGATACGCAGTATTTT
TRBV27	NA	TRBJ2-1	NA	CASSSTGTLYNEQFF	TGTGCCAGCAGTTCAACCGGGACCTTATACAATGAGCAGTTCTTC
TRBV11-3	NA	TRBJ2-7	NA	CASSLGAGRTYEQYF	TGTGCCAGCAGCTTAGGAGCAGGCCGAACCTACGAGCAGTACTTC